The 27 T cell receptor beta chains below all came from one sample that was sequenced in a study of OX40 agonist ivuxolimab in advanced cancers. Sequenced by immunoSEQ multiplex PCR; TCRdb stores in-frame clones only, minus some. The sample carries about 50,000 clones, about nine tenths recorded once. This sample comprised CD4+ or CD8+ T cells sorted from blood, obtained in a trial of the OX40 agonist ivuxolimab. These receptors all stem from an adult with an advanced solid tumor such as melanoma, head and neck, liver or kidney cancer.

The J gene is TRBJ2-7, the V gene TRBV7-2; 15 bases match TRBD2. CDR1 and CDR2 from the germline V gene are SGHTA and FQGNSA. The trim removed 5 bases at V and 5 bases at J, leaving 16 bases unmatched. CDR3 length: 19 amino acids. CDR3 DNA sequence: TGTGCCAGCAGCCTCCCCCTAACCGGGACTAGCGGGAGGATGGACGAGCAGTACTTC. Translating it yields CASSLPLTGTSGRMDEQYF.

V usage is TRBV5-6 and J usage is TRBJ2-7; perhaps TRBD1 as D (6 bases). Looked up from germline, CDR1 is SGHDT and CDR2 is YYEEEE. Trimming removed 1 base at V and 2 bases at J, with 10 bases between. The CDR3 has 14 residues. CDR3: CASSLSGQTYEQYF. In nucleotides, the CDR3 is TGTGCCAGCAGCTTGTCGGGACAAACCTACGAGCAGTACTTC.

The rearrangement links TRBV11-2 to TRBJ2-1; D is unresolved. Trimming stripped 5 bases from V and 3 bases from J, with 8 bases between. Germline V gene data show CDR1 as SGHAT and CDR2 as FQNNGV. The CDR3 covers 13 residues. The CDR3 region is CASSTSSYNEQFF. CDR3 DNA: TGTGCCAGCAGCACGTCCAGCTACAATGAGCAGTTCTTC.

J is TRBJ1-2 and V is TRBV10-3; D gene uncertain. The CDR3 contains 15 residues. Trimming pared 5 bases from V and 4 bases from J, leaving 17 bases between. Germline CDR1 ENHRY, CDR2 SYGVKD. CDR3 sequence (DNA): TGTGCCATCAGTCCAGACACGGGATCTGGCTATGGCTACACCTTC. Translated: CAISPDTGSGYGYTF.

The chain combines TRBV11-2 with TRBJ2-7; D gene ambiguous. Germline values: CDR1 SGHAT, CDR2 FQNNGV. V shed 1 base and J shed 2 bases, with 6 bases lying between them. This CDR3 comprises 13 residues. This CDR3 reads CASSLGSTYEQYV. The DNA for the CDR3 is TGTGCCAGCAGCTTAGGCTCCACCTACGAGCAGTACGTC.

The genes are TRBV27 and TRBJ1-1; D ambiguous. Per the germline V gene, CDR1 is MNHEY and CDR2 is SMNVEV (reference sequence). CDR3 length: 13 amino acids. Between the trimmed V and J ends, which lost 3 bases and 1 base, there was a span of 6 bases. Here the CDR3 DNA reads TGTGCCAGCAGTTTTGGGGAGAACACTGAAGCTTTCTTT. Protein product: CASSFGENTEAFF.

Concerning this clone itself: This same CDR3 is encoded by further DNA sequences in the sample. The rearrangement uses TRBV30 and TRBJ1-2, with D hard to call. Per germline, CDR1 GTSNPN and CDR2 SVGIG (reference sequence). V was cut by 1 base and J by 4 bases, with 7 bases left in between. The CDR3 contains 12 residues. CDR3 amino acids: CAWSEGPYGYTF. CDR3 sequence (DNA): TGTGCCTGGAGTGAGGGCCCCTATGGCTACACCTTC.

The chain employs TRBV10-3 and TRBJ2-7; TRBD2 matches 7 bases. V gave up 0 bases and J gave up 0 bases; unmatched junction bases: 2. Germline V CDR1 and CDR2: ENHRY, SYGVKD. The CDR3 length is 15 residues. The CDR3 nucleotides read TGTGCCATCAGTGAGTCGGCGGGAGCCTCCTACGAGCAGTACTTC. Amino acid sequence: CAISESAGASYEQYF.

The chain is built from TRBV20-1 and TRBJ1-2; the D is unclear. V was pared by 6 bases and J by 6 bases, with 8 bases between. The CDR3 runs to 10 residues. The germline V gene encodes CDR1 DFQATT and CDR2 SNEGSKA (reference sequence). The CDR3 DNA follows: TGCAGTGCCCAAATAAATGGCTACACCTTC. Translation: CSAQINGYTF.

The chain couples TRBV5-4 to TRBJ1-4; D is unresolved. This CDR3 is built from 14 residues. Germline V gene sequence: CDR1 SGHNT, CDR2 YYREEE (reference sequence). V lost 2 bases, J lost 6 bases, and 11 bases lay in between. CDR3 loop: CASSLEVGDEKLFF. As DNA, the CDR3 is TGTGCCAGCAGCTTAGAGGTCGGGGATGAAAAACTGTTTTTT.

This sequence joins TRBV27 and TRBJ2-5, with TRBD2 matching over 10 bases. J was trimmed by 2 bases and V by 5 bases; bases with no gene match: 5. Germline V gives CDR1 MNHEY, CDR2 SMNVEV (reference sequence). This CDR3 is built from 15 residues. CDR3 amino acids: CASSASGGTQETQYF. For the CDR3, the DNA is TGTGCCAGCAGTGCTAGCGGGGGAACGCAAGAGACCCAGTACTTC.

The chain joins TRBV6-1 to TRBJ2-3; weak D call: TRBD1 (6 bases). V was pared by 6 bases and J by 2 bases, with 12 bases between. The CDR3 is 14 residues long. Germline CDR1 reads MNHNS; CDR2 reads SASEGT. The CDR3 reads CASRDSFSTDTQYF. The CDR3 coding sequence is TGTGCCAGCAGGGACAGTTTCTCCACAGATACGCAGTATTTT.

This chain links TRBV18 with TRBJ2-7; 9 positions agree with TRBD1. Germline assignment: CDR1 KGHSH and CDR2 LQKENI. The CDR3 contains 13 residues. Losses at the gene ends were 4 bases for V and 7 bases for J; bases not matched to a gene: 5. The CDR3 bases are TGTGCCAGCTCACTAACAGGGGGCGGGGAGCAGTACGTC. Protein: CASSLTGGGEQYV.

This clone was observed a few times. V usage is TRBV27 and J usage is TRBJ2-1; the match to TRBD2 covers 11 bases. The CDR3 is 15 amino acids. V lost 4 bases to trimming and J lost 3 bases; unmatched junction nucleotides: 2. CDR1 and CDR2 (germline): MNHEY, SMNVEV (reference sequence). The CDR3 loop reads CASSSGTSGYNEQFF. DNA for the CDR3: TGTGCCAGCAGTTCCGGGACTAGCGGCTACAATGAGCAGTTCTTC.

V is TRBV6-5 and J is TRBJ2-1; the D is unclear. V was cut by 0 bases and J by 4 bases, with 4 bases left in between. The CDR3 covers 13 residues. Germline values: CDR1 MNHEY, CDR2 SVGAGI. The CDR3 DNA reads TGTGCCAGCAGTTACTCCACATACAATGAGCAGTTCTTC. Protein: CASSYSTYNEQFF.

The chain couples TRBV5-5 to TRBJ2-1; 9 positions match TRBD2. The CDR3 length is 16 residues. Looked up from germline, CDR1 is SGHKS and CDR2 is YYEKEE (reference sequence). Trimming at V came to 4 bases and at J to 5 bases, leaving 10 bases not matched to a gene. The CDR3 spells CASSPHLAGSNNEQFF. The CDR3 DNA reads as TGTGCCAGCAGCCCCCATCTAGCGGGATCGAACAATGAGCAGTTCTTC.

This chain uses TRBV10-3 with TRBJ2-3; TRBD2 matches at 14 bases. Trimming took 5 bases from V and 3 from J; bases not matched to a gene: 7. Germline assignment: CDR1 ENHRY and CDR2 SYGVKD. The CDR3 runs 17 residues. CDR3 sequence (DNA): TGTGCCATCAGTCAATTGACTAGCGGGGGGGCGACAGATACGCAGTATTTT. The encoded protein is CAISQLTSGGATDTQYF.

The rearrangement links TRBV18 to TRBJ1-1; a weak D match, TRBD1 (5 bases). V was clipped by 3 bases and J by 6 bases, with 14 bases between them. This CDR3 contains 14 residues. From germline, CDR1 is KGHSH and CDR2 LQKENI. The CDR3 loop is CASSPGVSGAEAFF. In DNA form, the CDR3 reads TGTGCCAGCTCACCCGGGGTCTCGGGGGCTGAAGCTTTCTTT.

The genes are TRBV28 and TRBJ2-7; D may be TRBD1 (5 bases). Germline loops: CDR1 MDHEN, CDR2 SYDVKM. The V and J ends lost 3 bases and 3 bases respectively, with 9 bases between them. The CDR3 consists of 13 residues. The CDR3 is CASSFQGNYEQYV. DNA of the CDR3: TGTGCCAGCAGTTTCCAGGGTAACTACGAGCAGTACGTC.

CDR3 nucleotides: TGTGCCAGCAGTGAAAACCGAGACAGGCCTTCCTACGAGCAGTACGTC. It codes for CASSENRDRPSYEQYV. The chain joins TRBV2 to TRBJ2-7; maybe TRBD1 (6 bases). This CDR3 has 16 residues. The V and J ends lost 2 bases and 1 base respectively, with 15 bases between them. CDR1 is SNHLY and CDR2 is FYNNEI in the germline V gene.

The chain links TRBV28 to TRBJ2-3; 9 bases map to TRBD1. J lost 2 bases, V lost 4 bases, and 7 bases had no gene match. This CDR3 contains 16 residues. Germline lookup yields CDR1 MDHEN and CDR2 SYDVKM. CDR3 in amino acids: CASSSIRDRVTDTQYF. CDR3 coding DNA: TGTGCCAGCAGTTCCATCCGGGACAGGGTCACAGATACGCAGTATTTT.

This clone was found a few times. The chain combines TRBV19 with TRBJ2-1; TRBD2 might be the D (6 bases). Germline V CDR1 and CDR2: LNHDA, SQIVND (reference sequence). The CDR3 spans 12 residues. V lost 6 bases to trimming and J lost 12 bases, with 15 bases between them. Written as DNA, the CDR3 is TGTGCCAGTAGGGACGAGGGGAGGAGGCAGTTCTTC. Amino acids: CASRDEGRRQFF.

About this clone: The same CDR3 can be traced to other DNA sequences in this sample. The chain couples TRBV7-9 to TRBJ1-1; D ambiguous. CDR1 and CDR2 (germline): SEHNR, FQNEAQ (reference sequence). The germline V and J ends were trimmed by 1 base and 8 bases, with 17 bases remaining between them. CDR3 length: 15 amino acids. The CDR3 DNA reads as TGTGCCAGCAGCTTAGGGACCGGGGTAAGCACCGAAGCTTTCTTT. The encoded protein is CASSLGTGVSTEAFF.

Points on this clone: Other DNA sequences in the same sample also yield this CDR3. This chain joins TRBV5-4 and TRBJ2-1; D unclear. The germline gives CDR1 SGHNT, CDR2 YYREEE (reference sequence). CDR3 length: 11 residues. V lost 2 bases to trimming and J lost 6 bases, with 3 bases between them. The CDR3 DNA sequence: TGTGCCAGCAGCTTCGGCAATGAGCAGTTCTTC. Encoded protein: CASSFGNEQFF.

This chain joins TRBV19 and TRBJ1-1; tentative D call: TRBD1 (5 bases). This CDR3 has 15 amino acids. The germline V gene has CDR1 LNHDA and CDR2 SQIVND (reference sequence). The germline V and J ends were trimmed by 3 bases and 6 bases, with 17 bases remaining between them. The CDR3 DNA is TGTGCCAGTAGTATCGTTGGGGCGGGGGACCCTGAAGCTTTCTTT. Translation: CASSIVGAGDPEAFF.

In its sample, this clone was seen once. The chain has TRBV7-7 and TRBJ2-1; D perhaps matches TRBD2 (5 bases). Germline V gives CDR1 SSHAT, CDR2 FNYEAQ (reference sequence). Trimming took 0 bases from V and 9 from J, leaving 15 bases between them. CDR3 length: 15 residues. CDR3: CASSLADYSGAEQFF. DNA for the CDR3: TGTGCCAGCAGCTTAGCCGACTACTCGGGCGCTGAGCAGTTCTTC. Based on the CDR3 plus reference TRBV7-7 and TRBJ2-1, the full variable domain is GAGVSQSPRYKVTKRGQDVTLRCDPISSHATLYWYQQALGQGPEFLTYFNYEAQPDKSGLPSDRFSAERPEGSISTLTIQRTEQRDSAMYRCASSLADYSGAEQFFGPGTRLTVL.

The chain combines TRBV7-6 with TRBJ2-5, with D possibly being TRBD2 (6 bases). The CDR3 runs 14 residues. V was trimmed by 8 bases and J by 4 bases, leaving 17 bases between them. Germline lookup yields CDR1 SGHVS and CDR2 FNYEAQ. The CDR3 bases are TGTGCCAGCCGGGGGATTTTCGGGGGAGAGACCCAGTACTTC. Its translation: CASRGIFGGETQYF.